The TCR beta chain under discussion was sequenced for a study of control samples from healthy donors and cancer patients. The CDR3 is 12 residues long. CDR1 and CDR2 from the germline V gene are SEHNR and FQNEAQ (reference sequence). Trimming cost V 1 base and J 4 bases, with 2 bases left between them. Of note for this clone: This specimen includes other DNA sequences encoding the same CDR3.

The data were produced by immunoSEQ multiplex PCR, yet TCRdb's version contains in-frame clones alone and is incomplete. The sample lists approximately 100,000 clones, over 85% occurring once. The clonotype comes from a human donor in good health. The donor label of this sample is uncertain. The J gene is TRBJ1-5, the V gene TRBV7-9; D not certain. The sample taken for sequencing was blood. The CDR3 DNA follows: TGTGCCAGCAGCTTAGGTAATCAGCCCCAGCATTTT. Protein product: CASSLGNQPQHF.